The entry below gives a single T cell receptor (beta chain) sequence along with its context. Its cognate antigen is unknown. The sample originates from a study of T cell repertoires in cytomegalovirus infection. At the level of the study: It was the public TCR beta signatures that indicated both CMV infection and matching HLA type.

TCRdb reprocessed the reads via MiXCR and lists one record per CDR3 protein. In the table there are hundreds of thousands of distinct CDR3 sequences, around 35% of which are singletons. This CDR3 contains 14 residues. Germline V lookup: CDR1 SGDLS, CDR2 YYNGEE. Trimming stripped 1 base from V and 7 bases from J, with 11 bases between. Regarding the study as a whole: Carriers of CMV plus the relevant HLA were identified by cumulative public TCR beta family frequency. CMV-specific TCR beta clonotypes restricted by HLA-C dominated the ex vivo response.

V gene TRBV9 combines with J gene TRBJ2-2; possibly TRBD2 for D (6 bases). The sample in question was cultured PBMCs, obtained from culture after CMV antigen stimulation. This receptor was identified in a human donor in good health (CMV status not recorded). Some clones in this sample may be carry-over from other donors' samples. The CDR3 DNA is TGTGCCAGCAGCGTATGGGGGAGGAGCGGGGAGCTGTTTTTT. Translation gives CASSVWGRSGELFF.